The rows below give T cell receptor beta chains drawn from one sample of a study of response to subunit inactivated influenza vaccine. TCRdb re-called the RT-PCR reads through MiXCR, storing one row per CDR3 protein. The sample consists of some 640,000 distinct CDR3 sequences, roughly 13% of them appearing once. Sequencing used PBMCs from blood, obtained 14 to 15 days before vaccination. These receptor sequences come from a man in his forties or fifties who received an inactivated influenza vaccine. The CDR3 runs from the conserved cysteine through the conserved F or W.

j_call v_call cdr3_aa
TRBJ2-1 TRBV7-9 CASSSGELYNEQFF
TRBJ2-7 TRBV20-1 CSARGDRHGNYEQYF
TRBJ2-2 TRBV6-1 CASSEDVRNTGELFF
TRBJ2-3 TRBV20-1 CSANLQGFGVTDTQYF
TRBJ2-3 TRBV30 CAWSDSGQGLDTQYF
TRBJ1-3 TRBV7-9 CASIRVGAGNTIYF
TRBJ1-5 TRBV7-9 CASSLVSGGNNQPQHF
TRBJ2-3 TRBV10-3 CAISALELGGTDTQYF
TRBJ2-7 TRBV27 CASSRQSPEVGYEQYF
TRBJ2-3 TRBV10-3 CAISEGPQTGSDTQYF
TRBJ2-1 TRBV14 CASSQQISNEQFF
TRBJ2-5 TRBV19 CASSSSGRETQYF
TRBJ2-5 TRBV7-9 CASSRRGGETQYF
TRBJ2-2 TRBV19 CASSIGSTGELFF
TRBJ1-1 TRBV20-1 CSAREPGGRGTEAFF
TRBJ2-3 TRBV20-1 CSAYPPSAGTDTQYF
TRBJ2-3 TRBV7-8 CASSLVRAGRDTQYF
TRBJ1-2 TRBV6-1 CASRGGGLGYGYTF
TRBJ2-1 TRBV5-6 CASSDRRATYNEQFF
TRBJ1-6 TRBV12-3/TRBV12-4 CASSSQLQMSTPLHF
TRBJ2-5 TRBV12-3/TRBV12-4 CASSLGGTQYF
TRBJ2-7 TRBV20-1 CSVPGTVSYEQYF
TRBJ2-5 TRBV5-1 CASRTQGQETQYF
TRBJ1-4 TRBV20-1 CSAQSGGGFEKLFF
TRBJ2-7 TRBV14 CASSRPGTGGYEQYF
TRBJ2-2 TRBV15 CATSSKTAALNTGELFF
TRBJ1-5 TRBV20-1 CSAYAGRYSNQPQHF
TRBJ1-6 TRBV5-1 CASSSGVSDPAFSPLHF
TRBJ2-6 TRBV12-3/TRBV12-4 CASRNNGANVLTF
TRBJ1-5 TRBV6-5 CASSYSAQYSNQPQHF
TRBJ2-5 TRBV10-1 CASSEMGTGYQETQYF
TRBJ1-4 TRBV30 CAWSAGTGNEKLFF
TRBJ2-7 TRBV20-1 CSARDERRYEQYF
TRBJ2-3 TRBV29-1 CSLFLAGVGDTQYF
TRBJ2-7 TRBV20-1 CSASAQQFRTSRIIYEQYF
TRBJ2-4 TRBV4-3 CASSQDGRTVQYF
TRBJ2-1 TRBV6-2/TRBV6-3 CASSTGQGLGHEQFF